Following are 20 T cell receptor beta chains from one sample sequenced in a study of glioma-infiltrating T cells. TCR alpha and beta CDR3 regions were amplified from RNA using iRepertoire nested multiplex PCR. In TCRdb, the multiplex PCR reads were re-called with MiXCR into one record per CDR3 protein. The table has tens of thousands of distinct CDR3 sequences, roughly 23% seen once. Source material: glioma tissue, nonneoplastic brain tissue, or PBMCs (not recorded which). The receptors were sampled from a human donor with low-grade glioma or glioblastoma, undergoing nonglioma brain surgery, or in good health (not recorded which).

Only a few counts were recorded for this clonotype. The V call is TRBV7-9, the J call TRBJ2-3; no definite D call. CDR3 size: 13 residues. Germline V lookup: CDR1 SEHNR, CDR2 FQNEAQ (reference sequence). V lost 0 bases to trimming and J lost 5 bases, with 6 bases between them. CDR3 residues: CASSLAGRDTQYF. Written as DNA, the CDR3 is TGTGCCAGCAGCTTAGCGGGTCGAGATACGCAGTATTTT.

V gene TRBV19 combines with J gene TRBJ1-2, with 8 bases lining up with TRBD1. This CDR3 contains 16 residues. Germline V gives CDR1 LNHDA, CDR2 SQIVND (reference sequence). Trimming removed 4 bases from V and 4 bases from J; junction bases left unmatched: 11. DNA for the CDR3: TGTGCCAGTAGTAGAGCGACCGGGACAGGCCTCTATGGCTACACCTTC. Its translation: CASSRATGTGLYGYTF.

This clonotype has only a few counts. V and J are TRBV7-9 and TRBJ2-6; no definite D call. V gave up 5 bases and J gave up 4 bases, with 12 bases separating them. CDR3 length: 15 amino acids. Looked up from germline, CDR1 is SEHNR and CDR2 is FQNEAQ (reference sequence). Here the CDR3 DNA reads TGTGCCAGCAGCCCTCACCTGGGAGGGGCCAACGTCCTGACTTTC. Translated, it gives CASSPHLGGANVLTF.

The table lists this clonotype with many counts. J is TRBJ2-7 and V is TRBV6-2 or TRBV6-3; 14 nucleotides line up with TRBD2. This CDR3 is 16 amino acids long. The J segment lost 3 bases and the V segment lost 6 bases, leaving 7 bases of the junction unmatched. CDR1 is MNHEY and CDR2 is SVGEGT in the germline V gene. This CDR3 reads CASSGLAGGQYYEQYF. The CDR3 DNA sequence: TGTGCCAGCAGCGGACTAGCGGGAGGACAATACTACGAGCAGTACTTC.

The gene calls are TRBV20-1 and TRBJ1-1; D might be TRBD1 (6 bases). V was cut by 4 bases and J by 2 bases, with 11 bases left in between. Germline-derived CDR1 and CDR2 are DFQATT and SNEGSKA (reference sequence). This CDR3 contains 13 residues. This chain's CDR3 is CSATEGTNTEAFF. The CDR3 nucleotides are TGCAGTGCTACGGAGGGGACAAACACTGAAGCTTTCTTT.

On this clonotype: A read error is possible here, since a much larger clone lies one base away. This chain connects TRBV18 to TRBJ1-1, with D perhaps TRBD1 (5 bases). This CDR3 has 15 amino acids. Per germline, CDR1 KGHSH and CDR2 LQKENI. CDR3 sequence reads: CASSPPKGRGTEGFF. The DNA for the CDR3 is TGTGCCAGCTCACCACCGAAGGGGCGCGGCACTGAAGGTTTCTTT.

This clonotype was seen ten or more times. V gene TRBV7-2 combines with J gene TRBJ2-7; no firm D call. Germline V gene sequence: CDR1 SGHTA, CDR2 FQGNSA. The CDR3 totals 12 residues. Deletions cut 1 base from V and 2 bases from J, with 3 bases between. The CDR3 is CASSLDAYEQYF. The DNA for the CDR3 is TGTGCCAGCAGCTTAGATGCCTACGAGCAGTACTTC.

The V and J genes are TRBV10-2 and TRBJ2-5; the D is unclear. Trimming took 6 bases from V and 2 from J, leaving 7 bases between them. Germline V gene sequence: CDR1 WSHSY, CDR2 SAAADI. CDR3 length: 12 residues. In DNA form, the CDR3 reads TGCGCCAGCAGAACTTCTCAAGAGACCCAGTACTTC. This gives the protein CASRTSQETQYF.

This clonotype has more than one count but fewer than ten. The genes are TRBV14 and TRBJ1-4; D is ambiguous. CDR3 length equals 15 residues. V lost 1 base, J lost 6 bases, and 12 bases lay in between. Germline-derived CDR1 and CDR2 are SGHDN and FVKESK. CDR3 sequence reads: CASSQVRTADEKLFF. In DNA form, the CDR3 reads TGTGCCAGCAGCCAAGTTCGGACGGCGGATGAAAAACTGTTTTTT.

Turning to this clonotype: A much larger clone differs by one base, so this may be a read error. The genes are TRBV20-1 and TRBJ2-7, with 10 bases aligning to TRBD1. Germline values: CDR1 DFQATT, CDR2 SNEGSKA (reference sequence). The CDR3 is 15 residues long. CDR3 residues: CSSRPRTGGGVEQYF. CDR3 DNA sequence: TGCAGTTCTAGACCCCGGACAGGGGGAGGGGTCGAGCAGTACTTC.

With regard to this clonotype: Possible read error: a much larger clone is one base away. This chain joins TRBV29-1 and TRBJ2-5; the D is unclear. CDR1 SQVTM and CDR2 ANQGSEA come from the germline V gene. V was clipped by 4 bases and J by 3 bases, with 9 bases between them. CDR3 length: 12 residues. The CDR3 loop reads CSVVIEEETQYF. The CDR3 coding sequence is TGCAGCGTTGTGATTGAGGAAGAGACCCAGTACTTC.

This clonotype has at least ten counts. The rearrangement joins TRBV6-1 to TRBJ2-1; 9 positions agree with TRBD2. Looked up from germline, CDR1 is MNHNS and CDR2 is SASEGT. The V segment lost 5 bases and the J segment 7 bases; nucleotides outside the gene matches: 6. This CDR3 contains 14 residues. DNA for the CDR3: TGTGCCAGCAGTTACAAGACTAGCGGAAATGAGCAGTTCTTC. It is translated as CASSYKTSGNEQFF.

On this clonotype: This may stem from a read error, because a much larger clone lies one nucleotide away. V gene TRBV4-2 combines with J gene TRBJ2-3, with 7 bases matching TRBD2. With 1 base clipped from V and 2 bases from J, the junction kept 12 bases outside the gene matches. Germline CDR1 reads LGHNA; CDR2 reads YNFKEQ. This CDR3 has 18 residues. In nucleotides, the CDR3 is TGTGCCAGCAGCCAAGCCCTAGCGGTGGGGCCCTTCACAGATACGCAGTATTTT. It yields the protein CASSQALAVGPFTDTQYF.

To note about this clonotype: A read error may be the cause here, since a much bigger clone is one base away. The gene calls are TRBV6-5 and TRBJ2-7; 9 bases map to TRBD1. The V gene end was trimmed by 4 bases and the J gene end by 3 bases; junction bases not matched to a gene: 7. Germline assignment: CDR1 MNHEY and CDR2 SVGAGI. The CDR3 sequence is 15 residues long. Here the CDR3 reads CASSSRDRAFYEQYF. In DNA, the CDR3 is TGTGCCAGCAGTTCCCGGGACAGGGCCTTCTACGAGCAGTACTTC.

At least ten counts were recorded for this clonotype. This sequence joins TRBV27 and TRBJ2-7, with 8 bases lining up with TRBD2. J gave up 0 bases and V 4 bases, and 5 bases lay outside the gene matches. CDR3 length: 15 residues. Looked up from germline, CDR1 is MNHEY and CDR2 is SMNVEV (reference sequence). In DNA, the CDR3 is TGTGCCAGCAGTTGGGGCGGGAGGAGCTCCTACGAGCAGTACTTC. Translation: CASSWGGRSSYEQYF.

This clonotype showed up just a few times. The chain recombines TRBV29-1 with TRBJ1-6; TRBD1 might be the D (5 bases). V was shortened by 6 bases and J by 6 bases, with 12 bases between the two germline ends. Germline assignment: CDR1 SQVTM and CDR2 ANQGSEA. The CDR3 spans 13 residues. The CDR3 loop reads CSVAGHPNSPLHF. The CDR3 nucleotides read TGCAGCGTGGCAGGACACCCTAATTCACCCCTCCACTTT.

The V gene is TRBV10-2, the J gene TRBJ2-5, with 9 bases lining up with TRBD1. The germline gives CDR1 WSHSY, CDR2 SAAADI. The length of the CDR3 is 13 residues. V shed 10 bases and J 1 base; nucleotides not matched to a gene: 4. CDR3 sequence: CATGTGPQETQYF. The CDR3 nucleotides read TGCGCCACCGGGACAGGGCCCCAAGAGACCCAGTACTTC.

This clonotype occurred many times. The rearrangement links TRBV6-5 to TRBJ2-7, with a weak D call TRBD1 (5 bases). Germline CDR1 reads MNHEY; CDR2 reads SVGAGI. Trimming removed 0 bases at V and 1 base at J, with 10 bases between. This CDR3 has 15 residues. The CDR3 nucleotides are TGTGCCAGCAGTTACTCGAGACAGCTATCCTACGAGCAGTACTTC. Protein sequence: CASSYSRQLSYEQYF.

In its sample, this clonotype was seen many times. The J gene is TRBJ1-3, the V gene TRBV5-1; D perhaps matches TRBD1 (6 bases). CDR1 is SGHRS and CDR2 is YFSETQ in the germline V gene. The length of the CDR3 is 17 residues. Trimming pared 0 bases from V and 0 bases from J, leaving 13 bases between. The CDR3: CASSLAPTGNSGNTIYF. Here the CDR3 DNA reads TGCGCCAGCAGCTTGGCCCCGACAGGCAACTCTGGAAACACCATATATTTT. The whole variable domain, remainder taken from reference TRBV5-1 and TRBJ1-3, is KAGVTQTPRYLIKTRGQQVTLSCSPISGHRSVSWYQQTPGQGLQFLFEYFSETQRNKGNFPGRFSGRQFSNSRSEMNVSTLELGDSALYLCASSLAPTGNSGNTIYFGEGSWLTVV.

This clonotype has only a few counts. The chain has TRBV5-1 and TRBJ2-3; possibly TRBD2 for D (6 bases). Looked up from germline, CDR1 is SGHRS and CDR2 is YFSETQ. With 6 bases removed from V and 6 bases from J, the gap between germline ends came to 11 bases. This CDR3 is built from 12 residues. CDR3 residues: CASISGGDTQYF. The CDR3 DNA reads TGCGCCAGCATCAGTGGAGGGGATACGCAGTATTTT.